The subject of this entry is one TCR beta chain. This specimen comes from a study of blood T cell repertoires in COVID-19. About the research overall: COVID-19 samples from acute and convalescent phases originated in the United States, Italy and Spain. PBMCs, B-cell-depleted T cells, or T cells provided the cDNA or gDNA that made up the material.

Original processing methods: Quantification of nucleated cells was approximated via reference gene primer amplification. Repertoires were generated with immunoSEQ multiplex PCR, while TCRdb's copy carries only in-frame clones and drops some. The V and J calls and the clone size are those of that table, but D and trimming were determined from the DNA. The sample consists of over 30,000 clones, about 90% of them appearing once. V gave up 3 bases and J gave up 4 bases; unmatched junction bases: 5. Germline V CDR1 and CDR2: LNHDA, SQIVND (reference sequence). The CDR3 length is 15 residues. The sequencing input was peripheral blood. The clonotype was recovered from a woman between 65 and 79 years old with active COVID-19. The rearrangement links TRBV19 to TRBJ1-2, with 10 bases that match TRBD1. CDR3 region: CASSMPGQGTYGYTF. CDR3 sequence (DNA): TGTGCCAGTAGTATGCCGGGACAGGGGACCTATGGCTACACCTTC. The complete variable domain, with remaining parts taken from reference TRBV19 and TRBJ1-2, reads DGGITQSPKYLFRKEGQNVTLSCEQNLNHDAMYWYRQDPGQGLRLIYYSQIVNDFQKGDIAEGYSVSREKKESFPLTVTSAQKNPTAFYLCASSMPGQGTYGYTFGSGTRLTVV.